This entry features one T cell receptor (beta chain) sequence. The trim removed 5 bases at V and 5 bases at J, leaving 4 bases unmatched. Germline CDR1 is SGHTA and CDR2 is FQGNSA. The CDR3 length is 14 residues. Sequenced by immunoSEQ multiplex PCR; TCRdb stores in-frame clones only, minus some. The sample holds roughly 290,000 clones, approximately 84% seen once. The sample belongs to a study of blood T cell repertoires in COVID-19. The rearrangement links TRBV7-2 to TRBJ2-3; TRBD1 matches 10 bases. The sequenced sample consisted of peripheral blood. The receptor's source is a person between 65 and 79 years old with COVID-19, enrolled during active disease. The CDR3 DNA reads TGTGCCAGCAGCATCCGGGACAGGGGAGATACGCAGTATTTT. Translating gives CASSIRDRGDTQYF.